This T cell receptor (beta chain) was found in a study of blood T cells in healthy people across ages. A J-beta primer mix and a sample-barcoded 5' primer were used in a second PCR of roughly 7 to 12 cycles. TCRdb ran MiXCR on the 5' RACE reads and lists one entry per CDR3 protein. The table includes 700,000 to 800,000 distinct CDR3 sequences, around 46% detected once. Germline V CDR1 and CDR2: SGDLS, YYNGEE. The trim removed 4 bases at V and 4 bases at J, leaving 6 bases unmatched. The CDR3 runs 14 residues. Every sample yielded at least 6.5 million isolated PBMCs. This clonotype has only one observation. Its target is unknown. General study results and limits: Estimated diversity across one million T cells was deemed an underestimate.

The receptor comes from a woman aged 55-69 years in good health. Material for sequencing was blood. The chain links TRBV9 to TRBJ2-7, with 9 bases lining up with TRBD2. The CDR3 bases are TGTGCCAGCAGCCTACATAGCGGGAGTTACGAGCAGTACTTC. It encodes CASSLHSGSYEQYF.